The sequence of this T cell receptor beta chain was determined in a study of shared clonotypes between healthy human individuals. As for this clone: Its target is unknown.

Profiling relied on immunoSEQ multiplex PCR, and the TCRdb table lists in-frame clones only, not all of them. The table lists approximately 940,000 clones, approximately 80% of them singletons, with approximately 1.5% in the top ten. Study-wide points: As a rule, naive subsets had a larger estimated richness than memory subsets. Clonotype sharing across several donors was observed for around 5% of naive CD4 clonotypes. The study found lower generation probabilities in non-shared clonotypes than in those shared by all four donors. Depth was large, yet rarefaction showed that sorted-subset sequencing was incomplete.

This TCR came from a man aged 18-30 years in good health. Sample: memory CD4+ T cells sorted from blood. Subset noted: CD45RA-negative fraction.

The CDR3 here is CASSPLGGGREKLFF. As DNA, the CDR3 is TGTGCCAGCAGCCCATTGGGAGGTGGGAGAGAAAAACTGTTTTTT. The chain uses TRBV7-2 and TRBJ1-4, with unresolved D. V lost 5 bases and J 8 bases, leaving 18 bases between the germline ends. This CDR3 is built from 15 residues. Germline CDR1 SGHTA, CDR2 FQGNSA.